The rows below give T cell receptor delta chains drawn from one sample of a study of gamma-delta chains in newborns, infants, children. TCRdb redid clone calling on the reads using CATT. Here the sample spans fewer than 14,000 delta-chain clones, 3.5% being singletons. The sample comprised blood. Receptor source: a child who was a newborn, infant or young child, either healthy, febrile or measles-vaccinated (not recorded which). CDR3s leave out the opening cysteine and the closing phenylalanine or tryptophan.

V	J	CDR3
TRDV1	TRDJ1	ALGEQSYWGNIARSRYTDKLI
TRDV1	TRDJ1	ALGELVPTWGTDKLI
TRDV1	TRDJ1	ALGARPSPRNTDKLI
TRDV1	TRDJ4	ALGASSFVTDFQPGAMLRPLI
TRDV2	TRDJ1	ACDPVLGGTYTDKLI
TRDV1	TRDJ2	ALGDDLPQYWGFMTALTAQLF
TRDV1	TRDJ1	ALGEYPFDTDKLI
TRDV2	TRDJ3	ACDPLGDTGSWDTRQMF
TRDV1	TRDJ1	ALGERTGGWVADKLI
TRDV1	TRDJ1	ALGAPLGPRYTDKLI
TRDV3	TRDJ1	AFSTHSSRSAPDKLI
TRDV1	TRDJ1	ALGEFSLQTLGDPTDKLI
TRDV1	TRDJ1	ALGEEYVLRPLLGDTRTDKLI
TRDV1	TRDJ1	ALGEPLVSGGYPDKLI
TRDV3	TRDJ1	AFRRARGYSNLLTDKLI
TRDV3	TRDJ1	AFRFDPYPPRDVGDKLI
TRDV2	TRDJ1	ACDTPHSLLKGERTDKLI
TRDV1	TRDJ1	ALGEPPAFLISYNWDPTDKLI
TRDV1	TRDJ1	ALGGQTGLNTDKLI
TRDV1	TRDJ2	ALGGELPEYWGILMGTAQLF
TRDV1	TRDJ1	ALGETAPLTYTDKLI
TRDV1	TRDJ1	ALGELSLRCVGDTGHKLI
TRDV3	TRDJ1	AFEQDLRLGTDKLI
TRAV29/DV5	TRDJ1	AARSSYTYWGIRGKLI
TRDV2	TRDJ3	ACDTLDLGDTSWDTRQMF
TRDV2	TRDJ1	ACDTVGGPYQLNTDKLI
TRDV1	TRDJ1	ALGDLLLGVHADKLI
TRDV2	TRDJ2	ACDTVGALTAQLF
TRDV2	TRDJ3	ACDLTGGHSSWDTRQMF
TRDV2	TRDJ3	ACDTPVGPSSWDTRQMF
TRDV2	TRDJ3	ACDTPDWGNSWDTRQMF
TRDV1	TRDJ1	ALGEWATKRDTGGYTDKLI
TRDV2	TRDJ3	ACDTLGDTSWDTRQMF
TRDV1	TRDJ1	ALGVRSPFLI
TRDV1	TRDJ3	ALAWGTPPKSTGGPSSWDTRQMF
TRDV2	TRDJ3	ACGPATGSWDTRQMF
TRDV2	TRDJ1	ACDTVGVSGSTDKLI
TRDV2	TRDJ1	ACDTTVPSYVPGALRDTDKLI
TRDV1	TRDJ1	ALGELSRLPTTPGIKLI
TRDV1	TRDJ1	ALGERIFRFLPTDKLI
TRDV1	TRDJ1	ALGEFAPPSYVWGTDTDKLI
TRDV1	TRDJ1	ALGERSPVPILYWGLHQGAYTDKLI
TRDV3	TRDJ1	AFRIAYTDKLI
TRDV3	TRDJ2	ATLLGVTQTAQLF
TRDV1	TRDJ1	ALGSSSSTVCAQTDKLI
TRDV3	TRDJ1	AFKHLAPAPSWTDKLI
TRDV2	TRDJ3	ACDTAGRQSSWDTRQMF
TRDV2	TRDJ1	ACDTTGDTDKLI
TRDV2	TRDJ2	ACDTVLGDTHVPLTAQLF
TRDV1	TRDJ1	ALGELRIRRTDKLI
TRDV3	TRDJ3	ALRGSWDTRQMF
TRDV1	TRDJ1	ALREPRSNSDSKLI
TRDV2	TRDJ2	ACDTWGLTAQLF
TRDV1	TRDJ1	ALGEEVSNWGIQNTDKLI
TRDV1	TRDJ1	ALGELVSYWGTYSSDKLI